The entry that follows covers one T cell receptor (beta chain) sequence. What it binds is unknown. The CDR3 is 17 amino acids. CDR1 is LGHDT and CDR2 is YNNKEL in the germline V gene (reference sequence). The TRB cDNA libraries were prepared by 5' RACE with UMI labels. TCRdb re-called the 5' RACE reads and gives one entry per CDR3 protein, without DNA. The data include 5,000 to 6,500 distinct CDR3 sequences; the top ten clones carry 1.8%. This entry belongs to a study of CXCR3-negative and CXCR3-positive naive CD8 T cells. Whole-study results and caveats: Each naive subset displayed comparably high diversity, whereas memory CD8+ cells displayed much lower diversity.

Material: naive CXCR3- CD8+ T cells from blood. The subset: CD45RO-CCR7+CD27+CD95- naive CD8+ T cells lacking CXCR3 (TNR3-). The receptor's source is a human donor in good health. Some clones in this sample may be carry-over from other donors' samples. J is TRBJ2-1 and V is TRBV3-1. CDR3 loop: CASSQDLADNSYNEQFF.